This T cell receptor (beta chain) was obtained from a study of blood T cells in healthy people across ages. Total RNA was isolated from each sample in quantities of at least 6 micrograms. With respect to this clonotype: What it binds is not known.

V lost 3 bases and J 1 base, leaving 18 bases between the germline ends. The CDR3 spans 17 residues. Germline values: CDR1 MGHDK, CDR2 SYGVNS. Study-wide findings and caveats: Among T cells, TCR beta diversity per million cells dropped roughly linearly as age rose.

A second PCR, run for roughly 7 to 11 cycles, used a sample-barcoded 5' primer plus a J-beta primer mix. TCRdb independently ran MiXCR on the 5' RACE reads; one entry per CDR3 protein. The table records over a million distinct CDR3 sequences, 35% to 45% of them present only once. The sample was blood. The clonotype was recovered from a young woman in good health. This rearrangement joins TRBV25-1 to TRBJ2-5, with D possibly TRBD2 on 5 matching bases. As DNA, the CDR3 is TGTGCCAGCAGTGACCCGGGAAGTAGGTCCCTCCAAGAGACCCAGTACTTC. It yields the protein CASSDPGSRSLQETQYF.